One and the same sample provided the 8 T cell receptor beta chains below, sequenced in a study of shared clonotypes between healthy human individuals. The protocol was immunoSEQ multiplex PCR, while the TCRdb copy is restricted to in-frame clones and leaves out a portion. Of 2 million to 2.5 million clones in the sample, 95% were seen once. The sample comprised naive CD4+ T cells sorted from blood. Indicated subset: CD45RA+ positively selected. The receptor set was obtained from a man in his late teens or twenties in good health.

This chain connects TRBV7-3 to TRBJ2-1, with 7 bases lining up with TRBD1. The CDR3 has 15 amino acids. Germline CDR1 SGHTA, CDR2 FQGTGA. V shed 5 bases, J shed 9 bases, and the junction held 13 bases outside the gene matches. DNA of the CDR3: TGTGCCAGCAGCCTAGAAGACAGGGTCAGCAGTGAGCAGTTCTTC. Translated, it gives CASSLEDRVSSEQFF.

This chain uses TRBV6-5 with TRBJ2-3; 7 bases are a match to TRBD2. In germline, CDR1 is MNHEY, CDR2 SVGAGI. V shed 5 bases, J shed 2 bases, and the junction held 4 bases outside the gene matches. The CDR3 is 14 residues long. DNA for the CDR3: TGTGCCAGCAGTCGAGCGGGGCCCACAGATACGCAGTATTTT. This codes for CASSRAGPTDTQYF.

The chain has TRBV7-2 and TRBJ2-1, with TRBD2 matching over 14 bases. The V segment lost 3 bases and the J segment 1 base; nucleotides outside the gene matches: 5. In germline, CDR1 is SGHTA, CDR2 FQGNSA. CDR3 length equals 18 residues. CDR3 amino acids: CASSLTSGRVVSYNEQFF. Written as DNA, the CDR3 is TGTGCCAGCAGCTTGACTAGCGGGAGGGTCGTATCCTACAATGAGCAGTTCTTC. The whole variable domain, remainder taken from reference TRBV7-2 and TRBJ2-1, is GAGVSQSPSNKVTEKGKDVELRCDPISGHTALYWYRQSLGQGLEFLIYFQGNSAPDKSGLPSDRFSAERTGGSVSTLTIQRTQQEDSAVYLCASSLTSGRVVSYNEQFFGPGTRLTVL.

Comments on this clone: The sample holds other DNA sequences that translate to the same CDR3. This chain uses TRBV9 with TRBJ2-5; 8 bases match TRBD2. The germline V gene has CDR1 SGDLS and CDR2 YYNGEE. Unmatched junction bases numbered 4, after V lost 4 bases and J lost 2 bases. The CDR3 length is 14 residues. CDR3 bases: TGTGCCAGCAGCCCGGGAGGGGGGCAAGAGACCCAGTACTTC. Translating it yields CASSPGGGQETQYF.

This sequence joins TRBV29-1 and TRBJ1-2, with 7 positions matching TRBD1. The CDR3 has 13 amino acids. Germline-derived CDR1 and CDR2 are SQVTM and ANQGSEA. V shed 6 bases, J shed 2 bases, and the junction held 6 bases outside the gene matches. In DNA form, the CDR3 reads TGCAGCGTAACAGGGGCCCTAAACTATGGCTACACCTTC. Translated: CSVTGALNYGYTF.

The V call is TRBV11-2, the J call TRBJ1-5, with D hard to call. CDR3 length: 15 amino acids. Germline V lookup: CDR1 SGHAT, CDR2 FQNNGV. V dropped 0 bases and J dropped 6 bases, with 12 bases sitting between them. The CDR3 sequence is CASSLDGRAPQPQHF. The CDR3 DNA reads TGTGCCAGCAGCTTAGATGGAAGGGCCCCTCAGCCCCAGCATTTT.

V usage is TRBV4-1 and J usage is TRBJ1-1; TRBD1 aligns across 7 bases. There are 16 residues in the CDR3. Germline CDR1 and CDR2: MGHRA and YSYEKL. The trim removed 6 bases at V and 0 bases at J, leaving 10 bases unmatched. The CDR3 nucleotides are TGCGCCAGCAGAGTTTCCGCCGGGACAGTGAACACTGAAGCTTTCTTT. Translating it yields CASRVSAGTVNTEAFF.

Points on this clone: The sample contains more than one DNA sequence encoding this CDR3. J is TRBJ1-5 and V is TRBV19; D unresolved. Trimming pared 8 bases from V and 0 bases from J, leaving 5 bases between. Germline CDR1 is LNHDA and CDR2 is SQIVND (reference sequence). The CDR3 is made up of 12 amino acids. CDR3 sequence (DNA): TGTGCCAGTTCGTATAGCAATCAGCCCCAGCATTTT. Translation gives CASSYSNQPQHF.